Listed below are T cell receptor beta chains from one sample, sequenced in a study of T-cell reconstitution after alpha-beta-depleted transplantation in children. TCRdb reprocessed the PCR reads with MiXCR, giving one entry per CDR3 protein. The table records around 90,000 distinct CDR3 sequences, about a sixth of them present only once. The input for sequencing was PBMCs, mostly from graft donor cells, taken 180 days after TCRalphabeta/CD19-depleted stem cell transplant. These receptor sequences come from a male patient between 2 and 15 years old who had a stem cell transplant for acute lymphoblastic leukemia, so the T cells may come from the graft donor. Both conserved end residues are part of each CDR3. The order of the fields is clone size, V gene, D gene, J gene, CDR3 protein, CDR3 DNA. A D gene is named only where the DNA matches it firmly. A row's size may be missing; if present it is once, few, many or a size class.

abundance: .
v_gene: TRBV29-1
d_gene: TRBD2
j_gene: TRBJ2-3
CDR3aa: CSVARGGDSTDTQYF
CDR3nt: TGCAGCGTTGCACGCGGGGGGGATAGCACAGATACGCAGTATTTT

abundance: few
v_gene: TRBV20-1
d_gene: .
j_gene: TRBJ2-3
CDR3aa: CSAPGPGRQYTQYF
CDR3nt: TGCAGTGCCCCGGGGCCCGGACGCCAGTATACGCAGTATTTT

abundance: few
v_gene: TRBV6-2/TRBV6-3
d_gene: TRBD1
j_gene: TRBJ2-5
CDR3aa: CASRKRGRETQYF
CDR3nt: TGTGCCAGCAGGAAAAGGGGGCGGGAGACCCAGTACTTC

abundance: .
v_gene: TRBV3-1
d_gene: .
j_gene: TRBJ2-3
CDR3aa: CASSQEWARDGDTQYF
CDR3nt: TGTGCCAGCAGCCAAGAATGGGCGCGGGACGGGGATACGCAGTATTTT

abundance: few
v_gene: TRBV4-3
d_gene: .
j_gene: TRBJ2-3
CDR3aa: CASSQDFLDAGDTQYF
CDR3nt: TGCGCCAGCAGCCAAGATTTTTTGGATGCGGGAGATACGCAGTATTTT

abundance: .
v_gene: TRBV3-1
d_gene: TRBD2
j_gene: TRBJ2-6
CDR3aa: CASSLKLAGAPGANVLTF
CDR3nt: TGTGCCAGCAGTTTGAAGCTAGCGGGGGCCCCTGGGGCCAACGTCCTGACTTTC

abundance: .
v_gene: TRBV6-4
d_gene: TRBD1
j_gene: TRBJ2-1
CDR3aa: CASTRTAGQGNNEQFF
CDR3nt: TGTGCCAGCACCCGAACCGCGGGACAGGGGAACAATGAGCAGTTCTTC

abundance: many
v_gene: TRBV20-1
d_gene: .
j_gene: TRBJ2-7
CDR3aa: CSARAARAYEQYF
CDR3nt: TGCAGTGCTAGAGCGGCCAGGGCCTACGAGCAGTACTTC

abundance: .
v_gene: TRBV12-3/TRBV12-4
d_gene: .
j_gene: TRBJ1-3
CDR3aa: CASLFWAEGNTIYF
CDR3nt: TGTGCCAGCCTCTTTTGGGCAGAAGGAAACACCATATATTTT

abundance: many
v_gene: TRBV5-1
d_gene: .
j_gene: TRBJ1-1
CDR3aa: CASSLGPVMTEAFF
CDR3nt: TGCGCCAGCAGCTTAGGACCGGTAATGACTGAAGCTTTCTTT

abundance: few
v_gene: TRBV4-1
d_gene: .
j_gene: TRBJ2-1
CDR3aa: CASSPRDGIYNEQFF
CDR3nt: TGCGCCAGCAGCCCGAGAGACGGAATCTACAATGAGCAGTTCTTC

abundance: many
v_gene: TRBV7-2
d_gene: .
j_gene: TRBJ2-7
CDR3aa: CASSLLRGYEQYF
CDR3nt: TGTGCCAGCAGCTTATTGAGGGGCTACGAGCAGTACTTC

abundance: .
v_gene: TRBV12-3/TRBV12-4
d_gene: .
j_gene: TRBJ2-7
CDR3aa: CASSSPPGTPSYEQYF
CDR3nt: TGTGCCAGCAGTTCCCCCCCCGGGACACCCTCCTACGAGCAGTACTTC

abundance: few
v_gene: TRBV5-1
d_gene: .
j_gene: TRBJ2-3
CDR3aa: CASSLGGPSTYTDTQYF
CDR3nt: TGCGCCAGCAGCTTGGGAGGCCCCTCGACCTACACAGATACGCAGTATTTT

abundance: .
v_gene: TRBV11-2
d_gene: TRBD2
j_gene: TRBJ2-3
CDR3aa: CASSSLGSGGATTDTQYF
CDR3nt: TGTGCCAGCAGCTCCCTGGGTAGCGGGGGGGCCACGACAGATACGCAGTATTTT

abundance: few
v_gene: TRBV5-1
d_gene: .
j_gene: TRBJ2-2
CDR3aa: CASSLDEATGELFF
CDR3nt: TGCGCCAGCAGCTTGGATGAAGCGACCGGGGAGCTGTTTTTT

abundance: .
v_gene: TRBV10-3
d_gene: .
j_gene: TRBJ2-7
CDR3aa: CAISESGGRAYEQYF
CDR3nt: TGTGCCATCAGTGAGTCGGGAGGACGGGCCTACGAGCAGTACTTC

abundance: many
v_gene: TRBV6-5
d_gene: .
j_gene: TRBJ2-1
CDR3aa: CASSYKGNFDSYNEQFF
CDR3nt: TGTGCCAGCAGTTATAAGGGGAACTTCGACTCCTACAATGAGCAGTTCTTC

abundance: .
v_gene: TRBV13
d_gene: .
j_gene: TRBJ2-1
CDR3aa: CASVGAGFYNEQFF
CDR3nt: TGTGCCAGCGTGGGGGCAGGGTTCTACAATGAGCAGTTCTTC

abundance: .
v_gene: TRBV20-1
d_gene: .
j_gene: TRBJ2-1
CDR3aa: CSAAGGEQFF
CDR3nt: TGCAGTGCGGCTGGAGGTGAGCAGTTCTTC

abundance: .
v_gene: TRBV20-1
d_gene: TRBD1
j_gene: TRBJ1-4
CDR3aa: CSAGRGQKLFF
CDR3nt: TGCAGTGCTGGAAGGGGACAGAAACTGTTTTTT

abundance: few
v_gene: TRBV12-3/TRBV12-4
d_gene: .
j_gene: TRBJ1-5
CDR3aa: CASSLLGLGTTRPAQHF
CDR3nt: TGTGCCAGCAGTTTATTGGGGCTTGGGACCACTCGACCCGCCCAGCATTTT

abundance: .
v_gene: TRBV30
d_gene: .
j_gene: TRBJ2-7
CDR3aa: CAWSKGGNYEQYF
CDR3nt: TGTGCCTGGAGTAAGGGGGGGAACTACGAGCAGTACTTC

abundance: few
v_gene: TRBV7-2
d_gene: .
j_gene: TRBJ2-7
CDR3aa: CASSTGGEQYF
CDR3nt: TGTGCCAGCAGCACTGGCGGCGAGCAGTACTTC

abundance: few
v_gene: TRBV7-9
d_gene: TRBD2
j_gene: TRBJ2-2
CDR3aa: CASRGTSGGANTGELFF
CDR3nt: TGTGCCAGCAGGGGGACTAGCGGGGGCGCGAACACCGGGGAGCTGTTTTTT

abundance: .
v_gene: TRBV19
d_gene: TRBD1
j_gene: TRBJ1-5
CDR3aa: CASSIYRTGGRQPQHF
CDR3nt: TGTGCCAGTAGTATCTATAGAACAGGGGGCCGTCAGCCCCAGCATTTT

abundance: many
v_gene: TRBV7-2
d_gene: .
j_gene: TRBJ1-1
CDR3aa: CASSSRQTEAFF
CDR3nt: TGTGCCAGCAGCTCCCGCCAGACTGAAGCTTTCTTT

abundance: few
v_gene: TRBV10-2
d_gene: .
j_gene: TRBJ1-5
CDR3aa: CASSGADWSQPQHF
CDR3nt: TGCGCCAGCAGTGGAGCCGATTGGAGTCAGCCCCAGCATTTT

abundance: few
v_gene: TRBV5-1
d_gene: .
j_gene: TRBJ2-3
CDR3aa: CASSISTPSTDTQYF
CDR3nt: TGCGCCAGCAGTATTAGCACTCCTAGCACAGATACGCAGTATTTT

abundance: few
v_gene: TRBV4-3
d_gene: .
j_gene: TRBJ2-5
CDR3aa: CASSQEGEETQYF
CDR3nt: TGCGCCAGCAGCCAAGAAGGGGAAGAGACCCAGTACTTC

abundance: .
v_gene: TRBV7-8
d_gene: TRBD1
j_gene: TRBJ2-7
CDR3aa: CASSLRDRGGNEQYF
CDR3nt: TGTGCCAGCAGCCTCCGGGACAGGGGTGGAAACGAGCAGTACTTC

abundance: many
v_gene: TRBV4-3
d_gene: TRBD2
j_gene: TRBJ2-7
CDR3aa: CASSQILGRYEQYF
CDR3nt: TGCGCCAGCAGCCAAATACTCGGGAGGTACGAGCAGTACTTC

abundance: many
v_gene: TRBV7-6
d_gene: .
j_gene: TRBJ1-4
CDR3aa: CASSPRAKATNEKLFF
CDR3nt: TGTGCCAGCAGCCCGCGGGCGAAGGCCACTAATGAAAAACTGTTTTTT

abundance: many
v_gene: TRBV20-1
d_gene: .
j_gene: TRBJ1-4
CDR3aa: CSARDMEDEKLFF
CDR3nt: TGCAGTGCTAGAGATATGGAGGACGAAAAACTGTTTTTT

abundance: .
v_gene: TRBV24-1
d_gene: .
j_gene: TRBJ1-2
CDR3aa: CATSDLDRLPVGYTF
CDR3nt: TGTGCCACCAGTGATTTGGACAGGCTTCCTGTCGGCTACACCTTC

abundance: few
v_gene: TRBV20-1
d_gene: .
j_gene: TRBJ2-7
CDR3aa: CSARVRPYEQYF
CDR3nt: TGCAGTGCTAGAGTGAGACCCTACGAGCAGTACTTC

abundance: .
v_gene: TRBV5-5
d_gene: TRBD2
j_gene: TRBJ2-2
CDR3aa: CASTPSSLAGVGTGELFF
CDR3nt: TGTGCCAGCACCCCTTCCAGCTTAGCGGGGGTAGGGACCGGGGAGCTGTTTTTT

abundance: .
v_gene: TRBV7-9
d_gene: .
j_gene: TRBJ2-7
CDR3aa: CAIEGSSYEQSF
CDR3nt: TGTGCCATCGAGGGGAGCAGCTACGAGCAGTCCTTC

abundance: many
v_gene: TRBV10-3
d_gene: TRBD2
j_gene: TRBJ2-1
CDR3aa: CAISENRLASGHEQFF
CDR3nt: TGTGCCATCAGTGAGAATCGATTGGCTAGCGGGCATGAGCAGTTCTTC

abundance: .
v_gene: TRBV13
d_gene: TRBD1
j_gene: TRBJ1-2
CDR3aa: CASSFGTGGRANNYGYTF
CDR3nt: TGTGCCAGCAGCTTCGGGACAGGGGGCAGAGCGAATAACTATGGCTACACCTTC

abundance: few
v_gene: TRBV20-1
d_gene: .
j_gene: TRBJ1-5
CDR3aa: CSARVIQTNQPQHF
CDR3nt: TGCAGTGCTAGAGTCATACAGACCAATCAGCCCCAGCATTTT